A selection of T cell receptor beta chains follows, all from one sample in a study of cytomegalovirus exposure and HLA in healthy donors. Libraries were prepared by immunoSEQ multiplex PCR; TCRdb keeps only in-frame clonotypes and omits some of them. Of around 85,000 clones listed, roughly 80% are singletons. Sequencing was done on a sample of PBMCs. The receptors come from a man between 50 and 59 years old in good health and CMV-seropositive. CDR3s include the opening cysteine and the closing phenylalanine or tryptophan. D genes are given only for firm matches. Clone size, where shown, is once, few, many, or a class for clones that have expanded.

V: TRBV14
size: -
length: 12
J: TRBJ1-2
D: -
CDR3: CASSQASSGQSF
DNA: TGTGCCAGCAGCCAAGCTAGTAGCGGGCAGTCCTTC

V: TRBV7-7
size: -
length: 15
J: TRBJ2-1
D: -
CDR3: CASSLGGNGWNEQFF
DNA: TGTGCCAGCAGCCTCGGGGGTAACGGCTGGAATGAGCAGTTCTTC

V: TRBV4-1
size: -
length: 15
J: TRBJ1-4
D: -
CDR3: CASSQNRDINEKLFF
DNA: TGCGCCAGCAGCCAAAACCGGGACATTAATGAAAAACTGTTTTTT

V: TRBV5-1
size: -
length: 18
J: TRBJ2-1
D: TRBD2
CDR3: CASGTSVIFEPSYNEQFF
DNA: TGCGCCTCCGGGACTAGCGTGATCTTCGAACCTTCCTACAATGAGCAGTTCTTC

V: TRBV5-6
size: -
length: 15
J: TRBJ1-2
D: -
CDR3: CASSLVAGLDYGYTF
DNA: TGTGCCAGCAGCTTGGTTGCGGGGCTAGACTATGGCTACACCTTC

V: TRBV11-2
size: -
length: 17
J: TRBJ2-1
D: -
CDR3: CASRRAGLALRRNEQFF
DNA: TGTGCCAGCAGGCGCGCCGGGCTAGCGCTGAGGAGGAATGAGCAGTTCTTC

V: TRBV21-1
size: -
length: 15
J: TRBJ2-7
D: -
CDR3: CASSPTRTSSYEQYF
DNA: TGTGCCAGCAGCCCGACTAGAACCAGCTCCTACGAGCAGTACTTC

V: TRBV7-9
size: -
length: 15
J: TRBJ1-3
D: -
CDR3: CASSFGERSGNTIYF
DNA: TGTGCCAGCAGCTTTGGCGAGCGCTCTGGAAACACCATATATTTT

V: TRBV5-4
size: once
length: 15
J: TRBJ2-7
D: -
CDR3: CASSSPGLPSYEQYF
DNA: TGTGCCAGCAGCTCACCGGGACTCCCCTCCTACGAGCAGTACTTC

V: TRBV19
size: -
length: 14
J: TRBJ2-1
D: -
CDR3: CASSIVSPGDEQLF
DNA: TGTGCCAGTAGTATAGTGAGTCCGGGGGATGAGCAGCTCTTC

V: TRBV11-3
size: -
length: 17
J: TRBJ1-1
D: TRBD1
CDR3: CASSLDQGTGSSTEAFF
DNA: TGTGCCAGCAGCTTAGATCAAGGGACAGGGTCAAGCACTGAAGCTTTCTTT

V: TRBV18
size: -
length: 15
J: TRBJ1-1
D: -
CDR3: CASSPLTGMNTEAFF
DNA: TGTGCCAGCTCACCACTTACAGGGATGAACACTGAAGCTTTCTTT

V: TRBV6-6
size: once
length: 13
J: TRBJ1-1
D: -
CDR3: CASSYLLNTEAFF
DNA: TGTGCCAGCAGTTACCTCCTGAACACTGAAGCTTTCTTT

V: TRBV7-2
size: -
length: 18
J: TRBJ2-6
D: TRBD2
CDR3: CASSFWPGGSGGANVLTF
DNA: TGTGCCAGCAGCTTTTGGCCCGGCGGGAGTGGGGGGGCCAACGTCCTGACTTTC

V: TRBV30
size: -
length: 14
J: TRBJ2-1
D: TRBD2
CDR3: CAWGQGLAGGPQFF
DNA: TGTGCCTGGGGACAGGGACTAGCGGGAGGCCCCCAGTTCTTC

V: TRBV7-9
size: -
length: 14
J: TRBJ1-5
D: -
CDR3: CASSVQGFGQPQHF
DNA: TGTGCCAGCAGCGTACAGGGTTTCGGTCAGCCCCAGCATTTT

V: TRBV15
size: once
length: 15
J: TRBJ2-7
D: -
CDR3: CATRRGGGGSYEQYF
DNA: TGTGCCACCCGCCGAGGGGGAGGCGGATCCTACGAGCAGTACTTC

V: TRBV4-1
size: -
length: 16
J: TRBJ2-5
D: TRBD2
CDR3: CASSQDQAGGVKTQYF
DNA: TGCGCCAGCAGCCAAGATCAAGCGGGAGGTGTGAAGACCCAGTACTTC

V: TRBV5-1
size: once
length: 15
J: TRBJ2-3
D: TRBD2
CDR3: CASSASGQAGDTQYF
DNA: TGCGCCAGCTCGGCTAGCGGTCAAGCAGGAGATACGCAGTATTTT

V: TRBV7-2
size: -
length: 18
J: TRBJ2-1
D: TRBD2
CDR3: CASSLEVAGFFSYNEQFF
DNA: TGTGCCAGCAGCTTAGAGGTAGCGGGGTTCTTCTCCTACAATGAGCAGTTCTTC

V: TRBV19
size: -
length: 15
J: TRBJ1-1
D: -
CDR3: CASSSQGGGGTEAFF
DNA: TGTGCCAGTAGTAGTCAAGGTGGGGGAGGCACTGAAGCTTTCTTT

V: TRBV27
size: once
length: 17
J: TRBJ2-7
D: TRBD1
CDR3: CASSLSDRGQGSYEQYF
DNA: TGTGCCAGCAGCCTATCCGACAGGGGGCAAGGGTCCTACGAGCAGTACTTC

V: TRBV29-1
size: few
length: 12
J: TRBJ1-1
D: TRBD1
CDR3: CSVRFAGGKAFF
DNA: TGCAGCGTTCGATTTGCAGGGGGCAAGGCTTTCTTT

V: TRBV13
size: -
length: 15
J: TRBJ2-1
D: -
CDR3: CASSLSDRGGSEQFF
DNA: TGTGCCAGCAGCTTAAGTGATAGGGGGGGCAGTGAGCAGTTCTTC

V: TRBV10-3
size: -
length: 13
J: TRBJ2-7
D: TRBD2
CDR3: CATKVAGGYEQYF
DNA: TGTGCCACGAAAGTAGCGGGAGGGTACGAGCAGTACTTC

V: TRBV6-5
size: -
length: 14
J: TRBJ2-2
D: TRBD2
CDR3: CASTRSGSTGELFF
DNA: TGTGCCAGCACGCGAAGCGGGAGCACCGGGGAGCTGTTTTTT

V: TRBV7-9
size: -
length: 16
J: TRBJ2-3
D: TRBD1
CDR3: CASSLRQGGTADTQYF
DNA: TGTGCCAGCAGCTTACGACAGGGGGGGACTGCAGATACGCAGTATTTT

V: TRBV5-4
size: -
length: 13
J: TRBJ2-3
D: TRBD1
CDR3: CASSLQGPDTQYF
DNA: TGTGCCAGCAGCTTACAGGGGCCAGATACGCAGTATTTT